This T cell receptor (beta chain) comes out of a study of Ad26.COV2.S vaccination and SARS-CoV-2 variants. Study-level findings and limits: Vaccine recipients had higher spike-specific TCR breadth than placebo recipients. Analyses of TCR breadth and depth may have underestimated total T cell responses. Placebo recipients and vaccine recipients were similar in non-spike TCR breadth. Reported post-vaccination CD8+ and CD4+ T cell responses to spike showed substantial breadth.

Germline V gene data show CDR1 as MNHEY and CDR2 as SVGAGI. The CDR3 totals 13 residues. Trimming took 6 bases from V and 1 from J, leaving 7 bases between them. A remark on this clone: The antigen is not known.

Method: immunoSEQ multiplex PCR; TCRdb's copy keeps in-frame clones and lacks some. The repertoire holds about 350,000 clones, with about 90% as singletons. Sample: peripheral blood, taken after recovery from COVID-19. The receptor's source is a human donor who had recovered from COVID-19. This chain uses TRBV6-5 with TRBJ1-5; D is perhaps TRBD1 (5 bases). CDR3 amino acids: CASRRDSNQPQHF. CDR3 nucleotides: TGTGCCAGCAGGAGGGACAGCAATCAGCCCCAGCATTTT.